This T cell receptor (beta chain) was captured by sequencing in a study of cytomegalovirus exposure and HLA in healthy donors. A remark on this clone: Its antigen is not identified.

Vbeta (60) and Jbeta (13) primers were used in the PCR. Generated by immunoSEQ multiplex PCR, the TCRdb table keeps only in-frame clones and is missing some. The data show roughly 200,000 clones, over 65% seen once. Study-level points and caveats: Analyzed later, association rates of TCRs varied across HLA loci, with DRB1 most and HLA-C fewest. The study recorded fewer than 200 TCR beta chains that were cytomegalovirus-associated. Researchers reportedly found TCR beta sequences accurately predicted most subjects' HLA-A and HLA-B alleles.

The specimen was PBMCs. The receptor comes from a young man in good health and CMV-seronegative.

The CDR3 nucleotides read TGTGCCAGTAGTGCCCTTCGGACTCTCTACAATGAGCAGTTCTTC. Its protein product is CASSALRTLYNEQFF. The V and J genes are TRBV19 and TRBJ2-1; a possible D gene is TRBD2 (5 bases). V was pared by 5 bases and J by 3 bases, with 14 bases between. The CDR3 is 15 residues long. Germline V gene lookup returns CDR1 LNHDA and CDR2 SQIVND (reference sequence).